Each of the 22 T cell receptor beta chains below was sequenced from the same sample in a study of cytomegalovirus exposure and HLA in healthy donors. This PCR relied on a set of 60 Vbeta primers and 13 Jbeta primers. Clones were sequenced by immunoSEQ multiplex PCR, and TCRdb holds only the in-frame ones, with some missing. The repertoire has more than 250,000 clones, 70% to 90% of them found once; the top ten carry about 2%. The source material was PBMCs. The receptors shown here come from a young woman in good health and CMV-seronegative.

The chain uses TRBV7-9 and TRBJ2-3; possibly TRBD2 for D (5 bases). Germline-derived CDR1 and CDR2 are SEHNR and FQNEAQ (reference sequence). The germline V and J ends were trimmed by 5 bases and 4 bases, with 16 bases remaining between them. The CDR3 loop spans 15 amino acids. DNA for the CDR3: TGTGCCAGCAGCCACTCCGCACTAGACCCAGATACGCAGTATTTT. Its protein is CASSHSALDPDTQYF.

The gene calls are TRBV5-1 and TRBJ2-2, with D possibly matching TRBD2 (6 bases). Per germline, CDR1 SGHRS and CDR2 YFSETQ. This CDR3 comprises 17 residues. V lost 0 bases to trimming and J lost 5 bases, with 17 bases between them. CDR3 sequence reads: CASSLEDGLAGTGELFF. The DNA of the CDR3 is TGCGCCAGCAGCTTGGAGGATGGATTGGCGGGAACCGGGGAGCTGTTTTTT.

This chain connects TRBV27 to TRBJ2-4; TRBD1 matches at 8 bases. CDR3 size: 15 residues. With V trimmed by 1 base and J by 4 bases, 3 bases remained unmatched. Germline CDR1 is MNHEY and CDR2 is SMNVEV (reference sequence). For the CDR3, the DNA is TGTGCCAGCAGTTTATTTAGGGACAGGAAAAACATTCAGTACTTC. It codes for CASSLFRDRKNIQYF.

This clone was picked up one time. V is TRBV6-6 and J is TRBJ2-5; 7 nucleotides align to TRBD2. The CDR3 length is 12 residues. With V trimmed by 8 bases and J by 11 bases, 11 bases remained unmatched. The germline CDR1 and CDR2 sequences are MNHNY and SVGAGI (reference sequence). In DNA form, the CDR3 reads TGTGCCAGCGGACCTACGGGGCGGGAGCAGTACTTC. This gives the protein CASGPTGREQYF.

The gene calls are TRBV7-2 and TRBJ2-3; 11 bases match TRBD1. CDR1 SGHTA and CDR2 FQGNSA come from the germline V gene. There are 17 residues in the CDR3. V gave up 4 bases and J gave up 8 bases; unmatched junction bases: 14. The CDR3 region has the DNA TGTGCCAGCAGCTCACCCACCCGGGACAGGGGGTTCCTTACGCAGTATTTT. Translating it yields CASSSPTRDRGFLTQYF.

The J gene is TRBJ1-1, the V gene TRBV7-2, with D maybe TRBD1 (5 bases). Trimming took 3 bases from V and 7 from J, leaving 9 bases between them. There are 12 residues in the CDR3. Germline V gives CDR1 SGHTA, CDR2 FQGNSA. The CDR3 sequence: CASSLQGYEAFF. The CDR3 DNA reads as TGTGCCAGCAGCTTGCAGGGATATGAAGCTTTCTTT.

V is TRBV7-9 and J is TRBJ1-4, with D possibly matching TRBD1 (6 bases). This CDR3 has 14 amino acids. V lost 8 bases and J 6 bases, leaving 16 bases between the germline ends. Germline assignment: CDR1 SEHNR and CDR2 FQNEAQ (reference sequence). This CDR3 is CASASDRRDEKLFF. In nucleotides, the CDR3 is TGTGCCAGCGCCTCCGACAGGCGGGATGAAAAACTGTTTTTT.

The count of this clone is one. The genes are TRBV7-9 and TRBJ2-1; no firm D call. The germline gives CDR1 SEHNR, CDR2 FQNEAQ (reference sequence). This CDR3 is 15 amino acids long. V was pared by 1 base and J by 0 bases, with 7 bases between. The CDR3 protein is CASSLVASSYNEQFF. The DNA of the CDR3 is TGTGCCAGCAGCTTAGTTGCTAGCTCCTACAATGAGCAGTTCTTC.

This chain connects TRBV19 to TRBJ1-5; 7 bases match TRBD1. V was pared by 10 bases and J by 7 bases, with 16 bases of the junction left unmatched. Germline CDR1 is LNHDA and CDR2 is SQIVND (reference sequence). This CDR3 has 15 amino acids. The chain's CDR3 is CATTPMSVGGQPQHF. The CDR3 nucleotides read TGTGCCACCACCCCAATGTCGGTAGGGGGCCAGCCCCAGCATTTT.

The rearrangement links TRBV18 to TRBJ2-7; D not resolved. This CDR3 has 15 residues. The V end lost 2 bases, the J end lost 1 base, and 12 bases lay between the germline ends. Looked up from germline, CDR1 is KGHSH and CDR2 is LQKENI. The CDR3 DNA is TGTGCCAGCTCACCAGGGCCAGGATTATCCTACGAGCAGTACTTC. Its translation: CASSPGPGLSYEQYF. Full variable domain (outside the CDR3, taken from reference TRBV18 and TRBJ2-7): NAGVMQNPRHLVRRRGQEARLRCSPMKGHSHVYWYRQLPEEGLKFMVYLQKENIIDESGMPKERFSAEFPKEGPSILRIQQVVRGDSAAYFCASSPGPGLSYEQYFGPGTRLTVT.

V gene TRBV27 combines with J gene TRBJ1-6; 7 bases match TRBD1. CDR3 size: 18 residues. With V trimmed by 1 base and J by 7 bases, 13 bases remained unmatched. Germline loops: CDR1 MNHEY, CDR2 SMNVEV (reference sequence). DNA of the CDR3: TGTGCCAGCAGTTTATATCCCGCCACCGACAGGGACAATTCACCCCTCCACTTT. It specifies CASSLYPATDRDNSPLHF.

The chain employs TRBV21-1 and TRBJ1-5; the DNA was not used to check the table's D call, TRBD1. TRBV21-1 counts as a pseudogene. The CDR3 length is 17 residues. The CDR3 loop reads CASSKGGRVESNQPQHF. Here the CDR3 DNA reads TGTGCCAGCAGCAAAGGGGGCAGGGTGGAGAGCAATCAGCCCCAGCATTTT.

V and J are TRBV5-6 and TRBJ1-5; D is possibly TRBD1 (5 bases). The germline V gene has CDR1 SGHDT and CDR2 YYEEEE. V was trimmed by 2 bases and J by 5 bases, leaving 5 bases between them. The CDR3 consists of 12 residues. CDR3 amino acids: CASSLGDQPQHF. In nucleotides, the CDR3 is TGTGCCAGCAGCTTAGGGGATCAGCCCCAGCATTTT. The variable domain in full, completed from reference TRBV5-6 and TRBJ1-5, reads DAGVTQSPTHLIKTRGQQVTLRCSPKSGHDTVSWYQQALGQGPQFIFQYYEEEERQRGNFPDRFSGHQFPNYSSELNVNALLLGDSALYLCASSLGDQPQHFGDGTRLSIL.

About this clone: The CDR3 ends on some other residue instead of the conserved phenylalanine or tryptophan, so this is likely a read error. This chain links TRBV11-2 with TRBJ1-2, with a weak D call TRBD1 (6 bases). This CDR3 has 14 amino acids. V was pared by 4 bases and J by 4 bases, with 13 bases between. Germline lookup yields CDR1 SGHAT and CDR2 FQNNGV. The CDR3 sequence is CASSSLGQTYGYTL. CDR3 DNA: TGTGCCAGCAGCTCCCTCGGACAGACCTATGGCTACACCCTC.

This clone was seen only once. The V call is TRBV5-6, the J call TRBJ2-5; D might be TRBD1 (6 bases). The J call may be mistaken, given a closer DNA end match to TRBJ2-7. CDR1 SGHDT and CDR2 YYEEEE come from the germline V gene. The CDR3 contains 16 residues. In DNA form, the CDR3 reads TGTGCCAGCAGCCGCGCCCCCGGTACAGGGTGGTACGAGCAGTACTTC. Translated: CASSRAPGTGWYEQYF.

The chain is built from TRBV18 and TRBJ1-2; 8 nucleotides line up with TRBD1. The J segment lost 5 bases and the V segment lost 7 bases, leaving 9 bases of the junction unmatched. Germline values: CDR1 KGHSH, CDR2 LQKENI. The CDR3 runs to 14 residues. The CDR3 DNA is TGTGCCAGCTGGGCCGGGACAGGAGATTATGGCTACACCTTC. Its translation is CASWAGTGDYGYTF.

The rearrangement joins TRBV7-3 to TRBJ2-3; 10 nucleotides align to TRBD2. Losses at the gene ends were 4 bases for V and 2 bases for J; bases not matched to a gene: 18. The CDR3 length is 20 residues. Looked up from germline, CDR1 is SGHTA and CDR2 is FQGTGA. Here the CDR3 DNA reads TGTGCCAGCAGCTCCTCAGCGGGGGGGCCGTCACACAATACCACAGATACGCAGTATTTT. Residues: CASSSSAGGPSHNTTDTQYF.

This clone was detected a few times. The chain combines TRBV5-4 with TRBJ2-1; 13 bases match TRBD2. Trimming cost V 4 bases and J 7 bases; bases outside gene matches: 8. The length of the CDR3 is 16 residues. Germline CDR1 SGHNT, CDR2 YYREEE (reference sequence). CDR3 residues: CASSPGTSGVNNEQFF. Written as DNA, the CDR3 is TGTGCCAGCAGCCCTGGGACTAGCGGGGTGAATAATGAGCAGTTCTTC. Combining the CDR3 with reference TRBV5-4 and TRBJ2-1 gives the whole variable domain ETGVTQSPTHLIKTRGQQVTLRCSSQSGHNTVSWYQQALGQGPQFIFQYYREEENGRGNFPPRFSGLQFPNYSSELNVNALELDDSALYLCASSPGTSGVNNEQFFGPGTRLTVL.

This chain links TRBV30 with TRBJ2-6, with 8 bases aligning to TRBD1. The germline CDR1 and CDR2 sequences are GTSNPN and SVGIG (reference sequence). Trimming at V came to 5 bases and at J to 2 bases, leaving 11 bases not matched to a gene. CDR3 length equals 17 residues. In DNA, the CDR3 is TGTGCCTGGTACGGACAGGGAAAGGTTGCTGGGGCCAACGTCCTGACTTTC. It translates to CAWYGQGKVAGANVLTF.

The CDR3 sequence: CASSLTRASGVTDTQYF. The CDR3 DNA sequence: TGTGCCAGCAGCTTAACGCGGGCTAGCGGGGTTACAGATACGCAGTATTTT. The chain has TRBV7-3 and TRBJ2-3; 9 bases fit TRBD2. CDR3 length: 17 amino acids. Germline CDR1 SGHTA, CDR2 FQGTGA. V dropped 0 bases and J dropped 3; count of bases not matched to a gene: 7.

This clone was detected only once. The V and J genes are TRBV13 and TRBJ1-1; 9 bases line up with TRBD1. This CDR3 has 14 amino acids. Germline CDR1 PRHDT, CDR2 FYEKMQ (reference sequence). The V gene end was trimmed by 5 bases and the J gene end by 2 bases; junction bases not matched to a gene: 3. CDR3 residues: CASSGTGRNTEAFF. DNA of the CDR3: TGTGCCAGCAGCGGGACAGGGCGAAACACTGAAGCTTTCTTT.

The chain has TRBV9 and TRBJ1-6; D gene uncertain. This CDR3 comprises 14 residues. The V gene lost 4 bases and the J gene lost 8 bases, with 13 bases spanning the gap. Per the germline V gene, CDR1 is SGDLS and CDR2 is YYNGEE. The CDR3 nucleotides read TGTGCCAGCAGCCTGGCGGTAGGTGATTCACCCCTCCACTTT. Encoded protein: CASSLAVGDSPLHF.